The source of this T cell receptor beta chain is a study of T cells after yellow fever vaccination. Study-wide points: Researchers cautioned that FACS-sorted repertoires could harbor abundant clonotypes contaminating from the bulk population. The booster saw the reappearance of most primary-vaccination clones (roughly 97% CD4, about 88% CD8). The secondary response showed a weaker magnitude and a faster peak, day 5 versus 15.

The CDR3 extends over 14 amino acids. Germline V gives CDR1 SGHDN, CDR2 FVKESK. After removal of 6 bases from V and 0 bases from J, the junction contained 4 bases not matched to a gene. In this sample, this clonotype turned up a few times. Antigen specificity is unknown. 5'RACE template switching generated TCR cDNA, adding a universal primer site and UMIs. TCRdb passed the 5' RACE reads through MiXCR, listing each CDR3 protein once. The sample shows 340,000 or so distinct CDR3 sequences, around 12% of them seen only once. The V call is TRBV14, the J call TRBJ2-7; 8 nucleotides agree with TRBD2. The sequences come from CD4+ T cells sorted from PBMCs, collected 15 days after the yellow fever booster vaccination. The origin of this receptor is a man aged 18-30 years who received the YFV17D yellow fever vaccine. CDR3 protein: CASRVSGDSYEQYF. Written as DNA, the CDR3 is TGTGCCAGCAGAGTTAGCGGGGACTCCTACGAGCAGTACTTC. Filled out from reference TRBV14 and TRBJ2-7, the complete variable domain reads EAGVTQFPSHSVIEKGQTVTLRCDPISGHDNLYWYRRVMGKEIKFLLHFVKESKQDESGMPNNRFLAERTGGTYSTLKVQPAELEDSGVYFCASRVSGDSYEQYFGPGTRLTVT.